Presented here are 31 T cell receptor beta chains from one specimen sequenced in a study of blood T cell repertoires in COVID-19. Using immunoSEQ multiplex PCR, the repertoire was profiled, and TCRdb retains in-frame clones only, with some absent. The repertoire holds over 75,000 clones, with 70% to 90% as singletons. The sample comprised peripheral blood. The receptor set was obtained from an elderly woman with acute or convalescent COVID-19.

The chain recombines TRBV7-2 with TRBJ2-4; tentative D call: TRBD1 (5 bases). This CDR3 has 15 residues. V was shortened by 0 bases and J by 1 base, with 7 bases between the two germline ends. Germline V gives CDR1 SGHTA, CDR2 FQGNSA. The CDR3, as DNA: TGTGCCAGCAGCTTAGCAGGGGCGGCCAAAAACATTCAGTACTTC. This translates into CASSLAGAAKNIQYF.

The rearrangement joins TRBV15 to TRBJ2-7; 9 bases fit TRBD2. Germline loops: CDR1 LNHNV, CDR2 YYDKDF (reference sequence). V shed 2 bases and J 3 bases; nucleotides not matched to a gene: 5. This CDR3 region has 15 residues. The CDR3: CATSRNSGRVYEQYF. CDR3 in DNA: TGTGCCACCAGCAGAAATAGCGGGAGAGTCTACGAGCAGTACTTC.

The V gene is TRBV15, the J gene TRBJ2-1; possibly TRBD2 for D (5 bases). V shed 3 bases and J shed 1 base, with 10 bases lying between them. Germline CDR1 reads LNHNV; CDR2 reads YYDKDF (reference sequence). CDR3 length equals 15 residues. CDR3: CATSSTAVSYNEQFF. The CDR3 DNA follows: TGTGCCACCAGCAGTACAGCGGTGTCCTACAATGAGCAGTTCTTC.

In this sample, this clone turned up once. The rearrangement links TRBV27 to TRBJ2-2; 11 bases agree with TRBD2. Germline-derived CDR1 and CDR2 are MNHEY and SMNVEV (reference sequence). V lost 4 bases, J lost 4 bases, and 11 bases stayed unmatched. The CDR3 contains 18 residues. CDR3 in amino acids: CASSSRDIAGGFTGELFF. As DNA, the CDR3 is TGTGCCAGCAGTTCCCGGGACATAGCGGGGGGGTTCACCGGGGAGCTGTTTTTT.

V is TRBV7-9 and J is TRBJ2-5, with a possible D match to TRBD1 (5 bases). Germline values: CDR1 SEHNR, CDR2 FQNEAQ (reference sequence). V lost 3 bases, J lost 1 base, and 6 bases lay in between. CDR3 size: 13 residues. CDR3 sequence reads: CASSLTVQETQYF. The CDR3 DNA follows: TGTGCCAGCAGCTTGACAGTCCAAGAGACCCAGTACTTC.

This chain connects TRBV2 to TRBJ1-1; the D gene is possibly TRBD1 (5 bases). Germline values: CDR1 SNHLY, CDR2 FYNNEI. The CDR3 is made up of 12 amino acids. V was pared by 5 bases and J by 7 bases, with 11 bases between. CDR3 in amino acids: CASSPQGVEAFF. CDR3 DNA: TGTGCCAGCAGTCCGCAGGGCGTTGAAGCTTTCTTT.

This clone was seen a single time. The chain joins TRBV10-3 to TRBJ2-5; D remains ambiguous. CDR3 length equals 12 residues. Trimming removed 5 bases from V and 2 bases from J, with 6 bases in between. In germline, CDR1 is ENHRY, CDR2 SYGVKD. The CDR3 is CAISSLQETQYF. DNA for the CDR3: TGTGCCATCAGTTCCCTTCAAGAGACCCAGTACTTC.

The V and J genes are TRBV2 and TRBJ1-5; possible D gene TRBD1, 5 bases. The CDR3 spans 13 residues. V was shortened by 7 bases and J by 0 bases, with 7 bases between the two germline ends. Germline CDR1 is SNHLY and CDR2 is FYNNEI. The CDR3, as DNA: TGTGCCAGCACAGGGTATAGCAATCAGCCCCAGCATTTT. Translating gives CASTGYSNQPQHF.

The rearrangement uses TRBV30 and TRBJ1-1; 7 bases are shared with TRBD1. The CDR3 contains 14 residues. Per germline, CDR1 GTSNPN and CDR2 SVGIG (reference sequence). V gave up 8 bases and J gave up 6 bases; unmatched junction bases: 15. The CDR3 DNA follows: TGTGCCGGGAATCGACAGGGACCGGATGCTGAAGCTTTCTTT. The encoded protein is CAGNRQGPDAEAFF.

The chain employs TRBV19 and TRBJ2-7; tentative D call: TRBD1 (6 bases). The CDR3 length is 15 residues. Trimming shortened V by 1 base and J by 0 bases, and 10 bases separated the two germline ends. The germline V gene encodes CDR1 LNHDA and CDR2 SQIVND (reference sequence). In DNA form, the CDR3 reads TGTGCCAGTAGTATAGCCACACAGGGCTCCTACGAGCAGTACTTC. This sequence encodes CASSIATQGSYEQYF.

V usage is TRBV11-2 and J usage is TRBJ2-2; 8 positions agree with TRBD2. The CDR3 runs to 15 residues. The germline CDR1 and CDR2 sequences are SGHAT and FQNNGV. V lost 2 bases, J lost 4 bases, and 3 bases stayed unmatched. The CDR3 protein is CASSLFAGGTGELFF. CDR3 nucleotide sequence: TGTGCCAGCAGCTTATTTGCGGGGGGCACCGGGGAGCTGTTTTTT.

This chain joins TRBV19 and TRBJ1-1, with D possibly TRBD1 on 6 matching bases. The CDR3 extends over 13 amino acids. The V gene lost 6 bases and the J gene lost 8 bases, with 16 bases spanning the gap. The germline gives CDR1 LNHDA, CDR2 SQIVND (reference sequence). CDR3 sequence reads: CASRERGKAEAFF. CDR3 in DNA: TGTGCCAGTAGAGAGAGGGGGAAAGCGGAAGCTTTCTTT.

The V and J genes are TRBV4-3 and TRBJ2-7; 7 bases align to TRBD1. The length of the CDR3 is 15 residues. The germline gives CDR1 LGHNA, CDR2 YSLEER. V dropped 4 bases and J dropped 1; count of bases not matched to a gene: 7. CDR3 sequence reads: CASSRTRDSSYEQYF. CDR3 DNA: TGCGCCAGCAGCCGGACCCGGGACAGTTCCTACGAGCAGTACTTC.

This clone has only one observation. CDR3 sequence: CASSPPGEDRGSFETRGYTF. In DNA, the CDR3 is TGTGCCAGCAGCCCCCCCGGGGAGGACAGGGGTTCCTTCGAAACCCGCGGCTACACCTTC. J is TRBJ1-2 and V is TRBV28, with 9 bases aligning to TRBD1. Looked up from germline, CDR1 is MDHEN and CDR2 is SYDVKM. CDR3 length: 20 residues. The V segment lost 6 bases and the J segment 8 bases; nucleotides outside the gene matches: 28.

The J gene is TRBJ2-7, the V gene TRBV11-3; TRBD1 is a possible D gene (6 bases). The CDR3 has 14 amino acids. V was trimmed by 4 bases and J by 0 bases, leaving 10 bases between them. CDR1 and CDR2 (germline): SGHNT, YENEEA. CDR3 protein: CASSYRDNSYEQYF. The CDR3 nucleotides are TGTGCCAGCAGCTACCGGGACAACTCCTACGAGCAGTACTTC.

CDR3 sequence reads: CASSPRTGAQETQYF. The CDR3 DNA follows: TGTGCCAGCAGCCCGCGTACAGGGGCCCAAGAGACCCAGTACTTC. The rearrangement joins TRBV5-4 to TRBJ2-5, with 7 nucleotides matching TRBD1. The CDR3 runs to 15 residues. The trim removed 4 bases at V and 1 base at J, leaving 7 bases unmatched. Looked up from germline, CDR1 is SGHNT and CDR2 is YYREEE (reference sequence).

The CDR3, as DNA: TGCAGCGCCAAGACAGGGACTGAAAAACTGTTTTTT. Residues: CSAKTGTEKLFF. The chain couples TRBV29-1 to TRBJ1-4; 7 bases align to TRBD1. The CDR3 is 12 amino acids. J lost 7 bases, V lost 7 bases, and 6 bases had no gene match. CDR1 and CDR2 from the germline V gene are SQVTM and ANQGSEA.

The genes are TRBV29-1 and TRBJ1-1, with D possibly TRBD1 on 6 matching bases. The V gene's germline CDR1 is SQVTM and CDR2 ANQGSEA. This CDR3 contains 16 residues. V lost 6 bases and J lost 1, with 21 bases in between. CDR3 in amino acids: CSVAMPDSNKNTEAFF. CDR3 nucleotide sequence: TGCAGCGTGGCAATGCCGGACAGTAATAAGAACACTGAAGCTTTCTTT.

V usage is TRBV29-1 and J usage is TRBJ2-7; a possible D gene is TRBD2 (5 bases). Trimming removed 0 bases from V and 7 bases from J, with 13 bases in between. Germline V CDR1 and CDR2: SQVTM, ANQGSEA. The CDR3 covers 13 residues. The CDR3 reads CSVEETPPGEQYF. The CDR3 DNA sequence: TGCAGCGTTGAAGAGACTCCCCCGGGGGAGCAGTACTTC.

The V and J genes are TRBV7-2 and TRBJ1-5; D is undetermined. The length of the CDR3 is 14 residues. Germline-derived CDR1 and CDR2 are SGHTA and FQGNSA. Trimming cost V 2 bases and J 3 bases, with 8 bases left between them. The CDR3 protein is CASSLSGLNQPQHF. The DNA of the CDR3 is TGTGCCAGCAGCTTATCTGGGCTCAATCAGCCCCAGCATTTT. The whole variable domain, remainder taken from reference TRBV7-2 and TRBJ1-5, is GAGVSQSPSNKVTEKGKDVELRCDPISGHTALYWYRQSLGQGLEFLIYFQGNSAPDKSGLPSDRFSAERTGGSVSTLTIQRTQQEDSAVYLCASSLSGLNQPQHFGDGTRLSIL.

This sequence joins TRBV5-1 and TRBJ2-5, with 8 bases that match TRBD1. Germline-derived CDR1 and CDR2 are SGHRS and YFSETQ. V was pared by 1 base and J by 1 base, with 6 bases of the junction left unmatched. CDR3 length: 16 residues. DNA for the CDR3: TGCGCCAGCAGCTTGCTGACAGGGGCCATCCAAGAGACCCAGTACTTC. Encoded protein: CASSLLTGAIQETQYF.

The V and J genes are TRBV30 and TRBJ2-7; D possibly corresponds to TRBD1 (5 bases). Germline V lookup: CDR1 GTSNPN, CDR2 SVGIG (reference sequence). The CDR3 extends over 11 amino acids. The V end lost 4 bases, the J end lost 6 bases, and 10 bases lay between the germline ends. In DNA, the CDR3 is TGTGCCTGGACCTGGGGCCTCGAGCAGTACTTC. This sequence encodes CAWTWGLEQYF.

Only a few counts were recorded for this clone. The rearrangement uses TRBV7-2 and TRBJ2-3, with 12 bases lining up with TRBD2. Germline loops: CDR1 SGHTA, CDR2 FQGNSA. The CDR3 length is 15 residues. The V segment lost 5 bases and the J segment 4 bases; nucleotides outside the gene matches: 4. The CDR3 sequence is CASSKTSGGPDTQYF. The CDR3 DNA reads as TGTGCCAGCAGCAAGACTAGCGGGGGTCCAGATACGCAGTATTTT.

CDR3 region: CASSLQATNEKLFF. In DNA, the CDR3 is TGCGCCAGCAGCTTACAGGCAACTAATGAAAAACTGTTTTTT. The V call is TRBV5-1, the J call TRBJ1-4; a weak D match, TRBD1 (5 bases). Germline CDR1 reads SGHRS; CDR2 reads YFSETQ. The CDR3 runs 14 residues. The V end was cut by 2 bases, the J end by 0 bases, with 5 bases between.

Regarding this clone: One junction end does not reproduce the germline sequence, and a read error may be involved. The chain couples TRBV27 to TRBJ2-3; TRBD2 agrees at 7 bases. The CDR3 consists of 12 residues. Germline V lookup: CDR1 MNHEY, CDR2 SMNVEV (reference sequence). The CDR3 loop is CASNLPGGTQYF. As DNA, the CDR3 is TGTGCCAGCAATTTACCGGGAGGTACGCAGTATTTT.

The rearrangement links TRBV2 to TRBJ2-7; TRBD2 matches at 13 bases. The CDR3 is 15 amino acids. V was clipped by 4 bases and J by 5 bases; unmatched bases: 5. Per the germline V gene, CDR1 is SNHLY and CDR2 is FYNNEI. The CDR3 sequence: CASSVLAGGKDEQYF. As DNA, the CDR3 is TGTGCCAGCAGTGTACTAGCGGGAGGGAAGGACGAGCAGTACTTC.

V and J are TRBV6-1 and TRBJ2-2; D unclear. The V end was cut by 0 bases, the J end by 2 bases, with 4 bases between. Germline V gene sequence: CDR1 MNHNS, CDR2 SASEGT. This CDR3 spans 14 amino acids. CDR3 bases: TGTGCCAGCAGTGAAGCGGGCAACACCGGGGAGCTGTTTTTT. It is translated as CASSEAGNTGELFF.

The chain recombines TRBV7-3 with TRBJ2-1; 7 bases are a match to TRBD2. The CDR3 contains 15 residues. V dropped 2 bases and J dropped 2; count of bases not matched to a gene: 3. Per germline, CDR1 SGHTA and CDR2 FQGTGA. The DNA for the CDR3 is TGTGCCAGCAGCTTAGAGCGGGGCGCCTACAATGAGCAGTTCTTC. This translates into CASSLERGAYNEQFF.

CDR3 coding DNA: TGTGCCTGGAGTGTAAATAGATATGGCTACACCTTC. This encodes CAWSVNRYGYTF. The chain uses TRBV30 and TRBJ1-2; D gene uncertain. V lost 0 bases to trimming and J lost 5 bases, with 7 bases between them. Germline CDR1 and CDR2: GTSNPN and SVGIG (reference sequence). This CDR3 is 12 amino acids long.

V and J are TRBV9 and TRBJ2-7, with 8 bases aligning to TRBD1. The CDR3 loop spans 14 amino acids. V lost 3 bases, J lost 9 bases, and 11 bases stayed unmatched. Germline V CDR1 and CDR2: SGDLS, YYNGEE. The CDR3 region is CASSGYQGAVGQYF. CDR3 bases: TGTGCCAGCAGCGGATACCAGGGGGCGGTCGGGCAGTACTTC.

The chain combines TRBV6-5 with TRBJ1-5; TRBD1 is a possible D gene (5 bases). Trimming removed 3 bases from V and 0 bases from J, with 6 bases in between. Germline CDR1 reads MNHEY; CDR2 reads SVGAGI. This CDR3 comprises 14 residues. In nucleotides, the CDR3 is TGTGCCAGCAGTTATAGGGGTAGCAATCAGCCCCAGCATTTT. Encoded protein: CASSYRGSNQPQHF.